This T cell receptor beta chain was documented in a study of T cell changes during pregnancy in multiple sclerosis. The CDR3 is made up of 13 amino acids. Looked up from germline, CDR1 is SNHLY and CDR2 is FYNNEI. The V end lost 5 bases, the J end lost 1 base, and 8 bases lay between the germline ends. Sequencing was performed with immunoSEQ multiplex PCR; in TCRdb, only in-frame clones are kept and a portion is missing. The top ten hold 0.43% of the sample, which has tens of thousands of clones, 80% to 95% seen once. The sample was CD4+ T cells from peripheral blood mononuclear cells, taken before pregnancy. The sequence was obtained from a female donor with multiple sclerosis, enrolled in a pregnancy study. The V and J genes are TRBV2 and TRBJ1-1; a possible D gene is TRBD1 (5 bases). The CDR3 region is CASSYDRNTEAFF. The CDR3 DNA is TGTGCCAGCAGTTACGACAGGAACACTGAAGCTTTCTTT.